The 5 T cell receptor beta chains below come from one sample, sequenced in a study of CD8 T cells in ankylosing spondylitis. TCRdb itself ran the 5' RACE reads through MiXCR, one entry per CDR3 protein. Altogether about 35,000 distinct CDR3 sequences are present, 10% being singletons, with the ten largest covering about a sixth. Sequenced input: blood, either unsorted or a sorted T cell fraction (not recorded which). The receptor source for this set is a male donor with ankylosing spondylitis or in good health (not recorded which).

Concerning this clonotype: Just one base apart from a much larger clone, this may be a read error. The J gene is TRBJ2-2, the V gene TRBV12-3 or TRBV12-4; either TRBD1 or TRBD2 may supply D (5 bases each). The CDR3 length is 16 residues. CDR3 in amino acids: CASSPAARANTGEPFF. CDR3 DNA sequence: TGTGCCAGCTCTCCCGCCGCCAGGGCAAACACCGGGGAGCCGTTTTTT.

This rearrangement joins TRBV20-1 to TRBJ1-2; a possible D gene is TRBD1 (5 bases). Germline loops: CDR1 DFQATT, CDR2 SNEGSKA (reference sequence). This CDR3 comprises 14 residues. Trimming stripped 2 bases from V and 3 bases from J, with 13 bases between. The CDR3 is CSARIGAVHYGYTF. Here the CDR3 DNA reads TGCAGTGCTAGAATTGGGGCAGTACACTATGGCTACACCTTC.

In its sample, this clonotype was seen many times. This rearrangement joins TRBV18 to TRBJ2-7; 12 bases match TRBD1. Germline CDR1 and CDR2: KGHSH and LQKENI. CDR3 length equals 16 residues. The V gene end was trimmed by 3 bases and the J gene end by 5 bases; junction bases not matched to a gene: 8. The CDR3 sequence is CASSPRSGTGGNEQYF. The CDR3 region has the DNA TGTGCCAGCTCACCTCGGTCCGGGACAGGGGGCAACGAGCAGTACTTC. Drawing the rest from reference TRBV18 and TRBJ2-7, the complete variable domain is NAGVMQNPRHLVRRRGQEARLRCSPMKGHSHVYWYRQLPEEGLKFMVYLQKENIIDESGMPKERFSAEFPKEGPSILRIQQVVRGDSAAYFCASSPRSGTGGNEQYFGPGTRLTVT.

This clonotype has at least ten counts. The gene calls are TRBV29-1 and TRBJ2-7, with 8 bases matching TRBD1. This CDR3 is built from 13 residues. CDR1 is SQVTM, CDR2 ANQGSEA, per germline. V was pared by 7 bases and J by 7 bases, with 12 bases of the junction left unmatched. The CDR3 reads CSAYGQGFGEQYF. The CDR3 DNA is TGCAGCGCGTACGGACAGGGCTTCGGAGAGCAGTACTTC.

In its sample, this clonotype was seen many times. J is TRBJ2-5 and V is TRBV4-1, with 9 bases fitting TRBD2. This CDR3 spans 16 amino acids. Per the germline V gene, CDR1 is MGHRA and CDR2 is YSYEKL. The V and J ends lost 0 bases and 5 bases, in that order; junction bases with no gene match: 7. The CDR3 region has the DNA TGCGCCAGCAGCCAAGAAGGCGCGGGAGGGGGGGAGACCCAGTACTTC. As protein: CASSQEGAGGGETQYF.